Listed below are T cell receptor beta chains from one sample, sequenced in a study of technical replicates of blood from a few donors. The data were produced by immunoSEQ multiplex PCR, yet TCRdb's version contains in-frame clones alone and is incomplete. This repertoire shows some 80,000 clones, 90% to 95% found once; its top ten account for 0.25%. Sequences were obtained from T cells isolated from PBMCs. The origin of the receptors is a human donor in good health. The CDR3 runs from the conserved cysteine through the conserved F or W. D genes are given only for firm matches. Rows give clone size only sometimes, using once, few, many, or a class for an expanded clone.

CDR3nt | CDR3aa | v_gene | d_gene | j_gene | abundance
TGTGCCAGCAGTCTACTAGCGGGAAAAGAGACCCAGTACTTC | CASSLLAGKETQYF | TRBV14 | TRBD2 | TRBJ2-5 | few
TGTGCCAGCAGTCTCGGACAGGTGGGTGATTCACCCCTCCACTTT | CASSLGQVGDSPLHF | TRBV6-1 | TRBD1 | TRBJ1-6 | -
TGTGCCAGCAGCTTTGGGCGGGAGAGCGAGCAGTACTTC | CASSFGRESEQYF | TRBV7-9 | TRBD2 | TRBJ2-7 | -
TGTGCCAGCATAGGGACAACTGGAAACACCATATATTTT | CASIGTTGNTIYF | TRBV6-1 | - | TRBJ1-3 | -
TGTGCCAGCAGCTTAGGACAGGGGTACAATGAGCAGTTCTTC | CASSLGQGYNEQFF | TRBV9 | TRBD1 | TRBJ2-1 | -
TGTGCCAGCAGCTTAGCATACGGTGGAGGTCCGGAGACCCAGTACTTC | CASSLAYGGGPETQYF | TRBV7-9 | - | TRBJ2-5 | once
TGCGCCAGCAGCTTGGTGGGGACAGGGCAAGAGACCCAGTACTTC | CASSLVGTGQETQYF | TRBV5-1 | TRBD1 | TRBJ2-5 | -
TGTGCCAGCGGCACAGGAGATTTCCAAGAGACCCAGTACTTC | CASGTGDFQETQYF | TRBV9 | - | TRBJ2-5 | once
TGTGCCAGCAGTGCCCTACGGGTCGGGGACTATGGCTACACCTTC | CASSALRVGDYGYTF | TRBV25-1 | - | TRBJ1-2 | -
TGTGCCAGCAGCCCCGGACTAGCGGGAGAGGCGGCCAAAAACATTCAGTACTTC | CASSPGLAGEAAKNIQYF | TRBV7-8 | TRBD2 | TRBJ2-4 | -
TGTGCCAGCAGTTTATGGAGCTTACAGGGGCACCTTCATGCTTTCTTT | CASSLWSLQGHLHAFF | TRBV28 | TRBD1 | TRBJ1-1 | -
TGTGCCAGCAGGGAGCAGGGGGCGCTATGGCAGTACTTC | CASREQGALWQYF | TRBV25-1 | TRBD1 | TRBJ2-7 | -
TGTGCCAGCACAATCGGTCCCTACGAGCAGTACTTC | CASTIGPYEQYF | TRBV2 | - | TRBJ2-7 | -
TGTGCCAGCAGCGTAGACGGGACAGGGCTCTATGGCTACACCTTC | CASSVDGTGLYGYTF | TRBV9 | TRBD1 | TRBJ1-2 | -
TGTGCCAGCAGTGGGACAGGGGAAGAGACCCAGTACTTC | CASSGTGEETQYF | TRBV6-5 | TRBD1 | TRBJ2-5 | -
TGTGCCAGCAGCGCAATTATTCGGGACAGAAACACCGGGGAGCTGTTTTTT | CASSAIIRDRNTGELFF | TRBV5-6 | TRBD1 | TRBJ2-2 | -
TGTGCCAGCAGTATTACGGGGGCCGGGGGGAGTGAAGGCTACACCTTC | CASSITGAGGSEGYTF | TRBV28 | - | TRBJ1-2 | -
TGTGCCAGCAGATTCTTGTCAGAGCGGGCCTACAATGAGCAGTTCTTC | CASRFLSERAYNEQFF | TRBV6-4 | - | TRBJ2-1 | -
TGTGCCAGCAGCTTAGATCTAGCGGGGGCCTACAATGAGCAGTTCTTC | CASSLDLAGAYNEQFF | TRBV11-2 | TRBD2 | TRBJ2-1 | -
TGTGCCAGCAGCTTATCAGGCCAGCCGATGGGTACGCAGTATTTT | CASSLSGQPMGTQYF | TRBV7-3 | - | TRBJ2-3 | -
TGTGCCAGCAGCATGACAGGGGATGGAGAGACCCAGTACTTC | CASSMTGDGETQYF | TRBV13 | TRBD1 | TRBJ2-5 | -
TGTGCCAGCAGAGCAGGGGCACCGTACGAAAAACTGTTTTTT | CASRAGAPYEKLFF | TRBV2 | - | TRBJ1-4 | -
TGTGCCAGCAGCTTACGGTCTGGAGAACTCAACTTACACAATGAGCAGTTCTTC | CASSLRSGELNLHNEQFF | TRBV7-9 | - | TRBJ2-1 | once
TGTGCCAGCGAGGCAGGGTATGAGCAGTTCTTC | CASEAGYEQFF | TRBV9 | - | TRBJ2-1 | -
TGTGCCAGCAGTTTAGCTGGGACAGGGATTAACTATGGCTACACCTTC | CASSLAGTGINYGYTF | TRBV28 | TRBD1 | TRBJ1-2 | once
TGTGCCAGCGGCCGCGGGAGTACGGGGATCCTCGAGCAGTACTTC | CASGRGSTGILEQYF | TRBV27 | TRBD2 | TRBJ2-7 | -
TGTGCCAGTAGTAAGGAACAGGGAAATTCACCCCTCCACTTT | CASSKEQGNSPLHF | TRBV19 | - | TRBJ1-6 | -
TGCGCCAGCAGCCAAGGCAGGGGCCAGCTAGCCAAAAACATTCAGTACTTC | CASSQGRGQLAKNIQYF | TRBV4-1 | - | TRBJ2-4 | -
TGTGCCAGCAGTCCGCCCTACAGGGGGCGTCAGCCCCAGCATTTT | CASSPPYRGRQPQHF | TRBV28 | TRBD1 | TRBJ1-5 | -
TGTGCCAGCTCACCACCGGGACAAAACTATGGCTACACCTTC | CASSPPGQNYGYTF | TRBV18 | - | TRBJ1-2 | -
TGTGCCAGCAGCCAGCGATCTGAGATCGACACCTTC | CASSQRSEIDTF | TRBV5-8 | - | TRBJ1-2 | -
TGCGCCAGCAGCTTGGGGCCCCAGGTCTACGAGCAGTACTTC | CASSLGPQVYEQYF | TRBV5-1 | - | TRBJ2-7 | -
TGTGCCAGCAGCTCTGCCAGCGATAGCAATCAGCCCCAGCATTTT | CASSSASDSNQPQHF | TRBV5-4 | - | TRBJ1-5 | once
TGTGCCAGCACCCAGGGAGGGAGCTCCTACAATGAGCAGTTCTTC | CASTQGGSSYNEQFF | TRBV27 | TRBD2 | TRBJ2-1 | -
TGTGCCAGCAGTTTGGACTCCACAGGGCCTGGGGCCAACGTCCTGACTTTC | CASSLDSTGPGANVLTF | TRBV28 | - | TRBJ2-6 | -
TGCGCCAGCAGCCAGAGACGGGACAGGGCACCTTCTGGGGCCAACGTCCTGACTTTC | CASSQRRDRAPSGANVLTF | TRBV4-1 | TRBD1 | TRBJ2-6 | -
TGTGCCAGCAGCGTGGGGACAGGGGGTTTGTTTGGTAGCTATGGCTACACCTTC | CASSVGTGGLFGSYGYTF | TRBV9 | TRBD1 | TRBJ1-2 | -